These 20 T cell receptor beta chains were all obtained from the same sample, sequenced in a study of T cell responses to AZD1222 COVID-19 vaccine. This table comes from immunoSEQ multiplex PCR, and its TCRdb copy is limited to in-frame clones, with some not included. The profile shows over 150,000 clones, 80% to 90% of them singletons. Sample: peripheral blood, taken on day 0 of AZD1222 vaccination. These receptors were obtained from an adult in good health.

This clone has just one count. The rearrangement uses TRBV6-2 or TRBV6-3 and TRBJ1-2, with 7 bases matching TRBD1. With V trimmed by 5 bases and J by 7 bases, 13 bases remained unmatched. This CDR3 is built from 15 residues. Germline CDR1 and CDR2: MNHEY and SVGEGT. CDR3 DNA sequence: TGTGCCAGCAGTCCGCAACAAACAGGGGTCTCTGGCTACACCTTC. It translates to CASSPQQTGVSGYTF.

The V and J genes are TRBV3-1 (or the pseudogene TRBV3-2) and TRBJ1-5, with no clear D. Trimming stripped 0 bases from V and 4 bases from J, with 4 bases between. The CDR3 sequence is 13 residues long. The germline V gene has CDR1 LGHDT and CDR2 YNNKEL (reference sequence). As DNA, the CDR3 is TGTGCCAGCAGCCAAGATTTAAATCAGCCCCAGCATTTT. The encoded protein is CASSQDLNQPQHF.

This chain connects TRBV16 to TRBJ1-4, with D unclear. The CDR3 consists of 13 residues. CDR1 and CDR2 from the germline V gene are KGHSY and FQNENV. Trimming took off 4 bases at V and 4 bases at J, with 7 bases between the two ends. CDR3 sequence reads: CASSPPDNEKLFF. In nucleotides, the CDR3 is TGTGCCAGCAGCCCCCCGGATAATGAAAAACTGTTTTTT. The whole variable domain, filled in from reference TRBV16 and TRBJ1-4, reads GEEVAQTPKHLVRGEGQKAKLYCAPIKGHSYVFWYQQVLKNEFKFLISFQNENVFDETGMPKERFSAKCLPNSPCSLEIQATKLEDSAVYFCASSPPDNEKLFFGSGTQLSVL.

The chain joins TRBV18 to TRBJ1-5; D remains unclear. Trimming cost V 5 bases and J 1 base, with 15 bases left between them. From germline, CDR1 is KGHSH and CDR2 LQKENI. The CDR3 sequence is 16 residues long. The CDR3 bases are TGTGCCAGCTCATCAACTGAGGGAAGGAGCAATCAGCCCCAGCATTTT. It translates to CASSSTEGRSNQPQHF.

J is TRBJ1-1 and V is TRBV9; no clear D. The CDR3 consists of 15 residues. Trimming left V 1 base short and J 0 bases short, with 10 bases between. Germline V CDR1 and CDR2: SGDLS, YYNGEE. The DNA for the CDR3 is TGTGCCAGCAGCGTAAAATCAGATATGAACACTGAAGCTTTCTTT. Residues: CASSVKSDMNTEAFF.

The V and J genes are TRBV11-2 and TRBJ1-1; 7 bases align to TRBD1. V was clipped by 10 bases and J by 1 base; unmatched bases: 6. Germline V lookup: CDR1 SGHAT, CDR2 FQNNGV. The CDR3 covers 13 residues. CDR3 in DNA: TGTGCCACGGGAGGGGACAGGAACACTGAAGCTTTCTTT. Protein: CATGGDRNTEAFF.

V and J are TRBV5-1 and TRBJ2-3; either TRBD1 or TRBD2 may fit D (5 bases each). The germline V gene encodes CDR1 SGHRS and CDR2 YFSETQ. This CDR3 contains 14 residues. V lost 4 bases to trimming and J lost 3 bases, with 12 bases between them. The CDR3 DNA reads as TGCGCCAGCAGCCCGATGGGGGAAACAGATACGCAGTATTTT. Protein sequence: CASSPMGETDTQYF.

This chain links TRBV19 with TRBJ2-3, with D possibly being TRBD1 or TRBD2 (6 bases each). Germline CDR1 LNHDA, CDR2 SQIVND (reference sequence). This CDR3 region has 12 residues. V was cut by 8 bases and J by 4 bases, with 10 bases left in between. The chain's CDR3 is CASSGGADTQYF. Written as DNA, the CDR3 is TGTGCCAGTTCCGGGGGCGCAGATACGCAGTATTTT.

This chain joins TRBV6-7 and TRBJ2-7, with D possibly TRBD1 on 6 matching bases. TRBV6-7 has ORF status, its function being uncertain. This CDR3 contains 14 residues. V was clipped by 4 bases and J by 5 bases, with 15 bases between them. As DNA, the CDR3 is TGTGCCAGCAGTTTAACAGGGAATATGGACGAGCAGTACTTC. Its protein product is CASSLTGNMDEQYF.

The chain links TRBV19 to TRBJ1-6; possible D gene TRBD1, 5 bases. This CDR3 spans 16 amino acids. Germline V gene data show CDR1 as LNHDA and CDR2 as SQIVND (reference sequence). V lost 2 bases and J 7 bases, leaving 15 bases between the germline ends. The CDR3 region has the DNA TGTGCCAGTAGTATAAGGTGGGCGGGACCGAATTCACCCCTCCACTTT. Encoded protein: CASSIRWAGPNSPLHF.

This clone was observed once. This chain connects TRBV10-1 to TRBJ2-1, with D perhaps being TRBD1 or TRBD2 (5 bases each). The CDR3 is 14 amino acids. Germline assignment: CDR1 WNHNN and CDR2 SYGVQD (reference sequence). Trimming removed 5 bases at V and 5 bases at J, with 13 bases between. This CDR3 reads CASSPGTGNNEQFF. CDR3 nucleotide sequence: TGCGCCAGCAGTCCCGGGACGGGGAACAATGAGCAGTTCTTC.

The chain recombines TRBV7-2 with TRBJ2-3; 15 nucleotides line up with TRBD2. Germline lookup yields CDR1 SGHTA and CDR2 FQGNSA. V trimming: 6 bases; J trimming: 14 bases; junction bases outside the gene matches: 6. This CDR3 is 13 amino acids long. For the CDR3, the DNA is TGTGCCAGCAGGGGGACTAGCGGGGGGCAAGGGTATTTT. This gives the protein CASRGTSGGQGYF.

The genes are TRBV24-1 and TRBJ2-7; a possible D gene is TRBD2 (6 bases). CDR3 size: 12 residues. V gave up 9 bases and J gave up 3 bases, with 11 bases separating them. CDR1 is KGHDR and CDR2 is SFDVKD in the germline V gene. CDR3 region: CATHRDCYEQYF. CDR3 nucleotides: TGTGCCACCCACCGGGACTGCTACGAGCAGTACTTC.

CDR3 region: CASSLWPIKETQYF. The CDR3 DNA reads as TGTGCCAGCAGTTTATGGCCAATCAAGGAGACCCAGTACTTC. This chain connects TRBV27 to TRBJ2-5, with D uncertain. CDR3 length equals 14 residues. The germline V gene has CDR1 MNHEY and CDR2 SMNVEV (reference sequence). Deletions cut 1 base from V and 5 bases from J, with 11 bases between.

This chain links TRBV9 with TRBJ1-3; D is perhaps TRBD1 (5 bases). The CDR3 runs to 16 residues. V lost 3 bases and J lost 8, with 21 bases in between. Looked up from germline, CDR1 is SGDLS and CDR2 is YYNGEE. For the CDR3, the DNA is TGTGCCAGCAGCGAGGGGAAGTTGAGAGTATATGACACCATATATTTT. The encoded protein is CASSEGKLRVYDTIYF.

The J gene is TRBJ1-5, the V gene TRBV7-2; no definite D call. Per germline, CDR1 SGHTA and CDR2 FQGNSA. This CDR3 contains 15 residues. V lost 4 bases, J lost 0 bases, and 10 bases lay in between. CDR3 protein: CASSSGAGSNQPQHF. CDR3 sequence (DNA): TGTGCCAGCAGCTCCGGCGCAGGTAGCAATCAGCCCCAGCATTTT.

This chain connects TRBV3-1 (or the pseudogene TRBV3-2) to TRBJ2-3, with 7 bases that match TRBD2. Germline assignment: CDR1 LGHDT and CDR2 YNNKEL (reference sequence). This CDR3 comprises 15 residues. Germline trimming cut 1 base from V and 5 bases from J; bases unmatched to any gene: 6. The CDR3 loop is CASSQAGGCKDTQYF. Written as DNA, the CDR3 is TGTGCCAGCAGCCAAGCCGGGGGGTGTAAAGATACGCAGTATTTT.

The J gene is TRBJ1-1, the V gene TRBV10-3; maybe TRBD1 (6 bases). V dropped 8 bases and J dropped 3 bases, with 16 bases sitting between them. Germline assignment: CDR1 ENHRY and CDR2 SYGVKD. The CDR3 has 14 amino acids. The chain's CDR3 is CAIGATGLDTEAFF. CDR3 coding DNA: TGTGCCATCGGGGCTACAGGGTTGGACACTGAAGCTTTCTTT.

The chain combines TRBV6-2 or TRBV6-3 with TRBJ1-6; 7 bases are a match to TRBD1. The CDR3 spans 16 residues. J gave up 6 bases and V 0 bases, and 5 bases lay outside the gene matches. Per germline, CDR1 MNHEY and CDR2 SVGEGT. Written as DNA, the CDR3 is TGTGCCAGCAGTTACTCGACAGGGATGGTTAATTCACCCCTCCACTTT. Amino acids: CASSYSTGMVNSPLHF.

V and J are TRBV30 and TRBJ1-6; 8 bases align to TRBD1. Germline trimming cut 2 bases from V and 9 bases from J; bases unmatched to any gene: 9. CDR3 length: 15 residues. Germline CDR1 is GTSNPN and CDR2 is SVGIG (reference sequence). CDR3: CAWSPPGTGSSPLHF. The CDR3 DNA follows: TGTGCCTGGAGTCCCCCCGGGACAGGCTCTTCACCCCTCCACTTT.